The rows below give T cell receptor beta chains drawn from one sample of a study of blood T cell repertoires in COVID-19. Libraries were prepared by immunoSEQ multiplex PCR; TCRdb keeps only in-frame clonotypes and omits some of them. This sample yields roughly 13,000 clones, of which 75% to 90% are seen a single time; under 3% belongs to the top ten. The sample taken for sequencing was peripheral blood. The receptors here all came from a human donor in a cohort sampled during active COVID-19. Each CDR3 is given with its conserved first and last residue. D genes are given only for firm matches.

cdr3_length | j_call | d_call | v_call | cdr3_aa
15 | TRBJ2-7 | NA | TRBV10-2 | CASSGFGQGKDEQYF
12 | TRBJ1-2 | NA | TRBV28 | CASSSHLQGYTF
15 | TRBJ2-1 | NA | TRBV9 | CASSPTGYPYNEQFF
16 | TRBJ1-5 | NA | TRBV7-9 | CASSNYLGVSNQPQHF
17 | TRBJ2-1 | TRBD1 | TRBV28 | CASSTSGTGNQHNEQFF
16 | TRBJ2-7 | TRBD2 | TRBV29-1 | CSVEGVRESGTYEQYF
13 | TRBJ1-4 | NA | TRBV6-2/TRBV6-3 | CASSYLLNEKLFF
14 | TRBJ2-3 | TRBD2 | TRBV6-6 | CASSLTSFTDTQYF
12 | TRBJ2-5 | NA | TRBV6-5 | CASRALEETQYF
16 | TRBJ2-1 | TRBD2 | TRBV18 | CASSRKGAAGDNEQFF
13 | TRBJ1-2 | NA | TRBV2 | CASSVNRDYGYTF
17 | TRBJ1-6 | NA | TRBV28 | CASSPYPQGTDNSPLHF
14 | TRBJ2-1 | TRBD1 | TRBV29-1 | CSVADGTGYNEQFF
12 | TRBJ1-5 | NA | TRBV6-6 | CASRTGLQPQHF
14 | TRBJ2-7 | TRBD1 | TRBV6-5 | CATAGTEKTYEQYF
15 | TRBJ2-5 | TRBD2 | TRBV20-1 | CSASPAGDSWETQYF
14 | TRBJ1-3 | NA | TRBV7-9 | CASSVQSSGNTIYF
15 | TRBJ2-1 | TRBD1 | TRBV6-5 | CASTMTGAGFNEQFF
12 | TRBJ1-1 | NA | TRBV29-1 | CSVRRLDTEAFF
16 | TRBJ2-1 | TRBD2 | TRBV25-1 | CASRDQLAGGFNEQFF
15 | TRBJ2-1 | TRBD2 | TRBV4-3 | CASSRYSGSHNEQFF
12 | TRBJ2-3 | NA | TRBV19 | CASSLSTDTQYF
15 | TRBJ2-3 | TRBD1 | TRBV18 | CASSPGQQRVDTQYF
12 | TRBJ2-1 | NA | TRBV30 | CAWSVTDNEQFF
13 | TRBJ1-1 | NA | TRBV11-3 | CASSSDSGSDAFF
16 | TRBJ2-3 | NA | TRBV2 | CASSEDAGSSTDTQYF
15 | TRBJ2-3 | TRBD2 | TRBV7-3 | CASSLAGGSTDTQYF
19 | TRBJ2-1 | TRBD2 | TRBV2 | CASSEDLVLAANSYNEQFF
14 | TRBJ1-4 | NA | TRBV7-8 | CASSGLTTNEKLFF
15 | TRBJ1-5 | TRBD1 | TRBV6-5 | CASSPRTGGVGPQHF
13 | TRBJ1-1 | TRBD1 | TRBV2 | CATLGQGATEAFF
15 | TRBJ2-2 | TRBD2 | TRBV2 | CASSAGLANTGELFF
11 | TRBJ2-7 | NA | TRBV24-1 | CATSDLGAQYF
16 | TRBJ2-1 | NA | TRBV11-3 | CASSLDGGGAYNEQFF
12 | TRBJ1-1 | NA | TRBV28 | CASLQSGTEAFF
13 | TRBJ2-7 | TRBD1 | TRBV5-1 | CASSFDRVYEQYF
15 | TRBJ1-3 | NA | TRBV5-4 | CASSLDRSSGNTIYF
14 | TRBJ2-2 | NA | TRBV7-7 | CASSLSRLTGELFF
14 | TRBJ1-6 | NA | TRBV18 | CASSLGQYNSPLHF
14 | TRBJ2-3 | TRBD2 | TRBV10-2 | CASSVGLGPDTQYF
15 | TRBJ2-3 | NA | TRBV5-1 | CASSLGTTGTDTQYF
13 | TRBJ1-2 | TRBD1 | TRBV19 | CASSVTGDYGYTF
16 | TRBJ2-1 | NA | TRBV1 | CTSSQDHSGRVYEQFF
14 | TRBJ1-4 | TRBD1 | TRBV30 | CAWAGGPLNEKLFF
16 | TRBJ1-4 | TRBD1 | TRBV4-3 | CASSQEYGTGNEKLFF
13 | TRBJ2-7 | TRBD1 | TRBV6-5 | CASRHSTGHEQYF
14 | TRBJ2-1 | TRBD2 | TRBV5-4 | CASSFGTTINEQFF
20 | TRBJ1-1 | TRBD1 | TRBV4-1 | CASSQDGPGTGGAEDTEAFF
14 | TRBJ2-5 | NA | TRBV5-5 | CASSLEGGRETQYF
15 | TRBJ1-4 | TRBD1 | TRBV28 | CASSVTGATNEKLFF
13 | TRBJ1-5 | NA | TRBV19 | CASSPGLRQPQHF
15 | TRBJ1-4 | TRBD1 | TRBV6-2/TRBV6-3 | CASSRTGGSNEKLFF
13 | TRBJ2-7 | NA | TRBV27 | CASSRPQGIGQYF
16 | TRBJ1-4 | TRBD1 | TRBV5-4 | CASSTGPGGTNEKLFF
14 | TRBJ1-5 | NA | TRBV30 | CAWSGHSMGQPQHF
13 | TRBJ1-1 | NA | TRBV30 | CAWSPGGNTEAFF